The 18 T cell receptor beta chains below come from one sample, sequenced in a study of metastatic and nonmetastatic thyroid tumors. All patients were treatment-naive before thyroid surgery. TCRdb recomputed clones from the PCR reads via MiXCR. Counted here are 50,000 or so clones, approximately 15% occurring once; the ten biggest clones make up around 3%. Source material: blood. These receptors were collected from a female donor with papillary thyroid cancer or a benign thyroid nodule (not recorded which). Some clones in this sample may be carry-over from other donors' samples.

This clone was recorded at least ten times. V is TRBV4-1 and J is TRBJ2-3; D remains unclear. This CDR3 is 13 amino acids long. Trimming pared 0 bases from V and 7 bases from J, leaving 8 bases between. The germline gives CDR1 MGHRA, CDR2 YSYEKL. CDR3 sequence: CASSQEIRYTQYF. The CDR3, as DNA: TGCGCCAGCAGCCAAGAGATTCGGTATACGCAGTATTTT.

This clone was detected many times. The gene calls are TRBV5-1 and TRBJ2-1; 8 nucleotides match TRBD2. The CDR3 is 14 residues long. Losses at the gene ends were 5 bases for V and 4 bases for J; bases not matched to a gene: 5. Germline V gene lookup returns CDR1 SGHRS and CDR2 YFSETQ. The chain's CDR3 is CASRAGETYNEQFF. In DNA, the CDR3 is TGCGCCAGCAGAGCGGGAGAAACTTACAATGAGCAGTTCTTC.

There are many counts of this clone. V gene TRBV28 combines with J gene TRBJ2-2; 7 bases are shared with TRBD2. With 10 bases clipped from V and 2 bases from J, the junction kept 4 bases outside the gene matches. Germline-derived CDR1 and CDR2 are MDHEN and SYDVKM. The CDR3 is 13 residues long. The CDR3 sequence: CAIQAGNTGELFF. DNA for the CDR3: TGTGCCATCCAAGCGGGAAACACCGGGGAGCTGTTTTTT.

On this clone itself: The junction departs from the called germline gene at one end, perhaps through a read error. The chain links TRBV6-1 to TRBJ2-7, with a possible D match to TRBD2 (6 bases). This CDR3 is 16 amino acids long. CDR1 and CDR2 from the germline V gene are MNHNS and SASEGT. CDR3 DNA sequence: TGTGCCAGCAGTCCACTTTCCGGGAGTGGAGGCTACGAGCGGTACTTC. Residues: CASSPLSGSGGYERYF.

This chain links TRBV29-1 with TRBJ2-5; D is undetermined. The germline V and J ends were trimmed by 3 bases and 0 bases, with 20 bases remaining between them. This CDR3 is 17 amino acids long. Germline V gives CDR1 SQVTM, CDR2 ANQGSEA. DNA for the CDR3: TGCAGCGTTGAGATCGTGGGCAGCCGCTTCTACCAAGAGACCCAGTACTTC. It translates to CSVEIVGSRFYQETQYF.

This clone was recorded many times. This chain uses TRBV14 with TRBJ1-1; D uncertain. Germline-derived CDR1 and CDR2 are SGHDN and FVKESK. V dropped 5 bases and J dropped 6 bases, with 13 bases sitting between them. The CDR3 is 13 residues long. This CDR3 is CASSATVHSEAFF. CDR3 nucleotides: TGTGCCAGCAGCGCCACAGTGCACTCTGAAGCTTTCTTT. Supplemented by reference TRBV14 and TRBJ1-1, the full variable domain reads EAGVTQFPSHSVIEKGQTVTLRCDPISGHDNLYWYRRVMGKEIKFLLHFVKESKQDESGMPNNRFLAERTGGTYSTLKVQPAELEDSGVYFCASSATVHSEAFFGQGTRLTVV.

The V call is TRBV7-8, the J call TRBJ2-5, with D tentatively TRBD1 or TRBD2 (5 bases each). The CDR3 sequence is 20 residues long. CDR1 and CDR2 from the germline V gene are SGHVS and FQNEAQ. Trimming cost V 5 bases and J 3 bases, with 31 bases left between them. The CDR3 here is CASSPKVTRIGQGVKETQYF. In nucleotides, the CDR3 is TGTGCCAGCAGCCCGAAAGTTACCCGAATTGGGCAGGGAGTTAAAGAGACCCAGTACTTC.

Regarding this clone: A much larger clone differs from this one at a single base, so this may be a read error. This rearrangement joins TRBV28 to TRBJ2-1; no clear D gene. V was trimmed by 5 bases and J by 12 bases, leaving 14 bases between them. The germline V gene has CDR1 MDHEN and CDR2 SYDVKM. This CDR3 has 12 residues. The CDR3 protein is CASSLRQLVQFF. Here the CDR3 DNA reads TGTGCCAGCAGTCTCCGCCAATTGGTGCAGTTCTTC. Full variable domain (remainder filled in from reference TRBV28 and TRBJ2-1): DVKVTQSSRYLVKRTGEKVFLECVQDMDHENMFWYRQDPGLGLRLIYFSYDVKMKEKGDIPEGYSVSREKKERFSLILESASTNQTSMYLCASSLRQLVQFFGPGTRLTVL.

This clone was seen at least ten times. The rearrangement joins TRBV27 to TRBJ1-2; D perhaps matches TRBD1 (5 bases). In germline, CDR1 is MNHEY, CDR2 SMNVEV (reference sequence). CDR3 length: 16 residues. V was shortened by 5 bases and J by 4 bases, with 20 bases between the two germline ends. DNA for the CDR3: TGTGCCAGCAGTCCTCGGACACAAAGCCTTAGCTATGGCTACACCTTC. Amino acids: CASSPRTQSLSYGYTF.

This clone appeared a few times. One end of the junction varies from germline; a read error may be responsible. The chain couples TRBV6-1 to TRBJ2-2, with 7 bases identical to TRBD1. The CDR3 covers 15 residues. Germline V gene sequence: CDR1 MNHNS, CDR2 SASEGT. In nucleotides, the CDR3 is TGTGCCAGCAGTAGCGGACAGGTTGGTTACGGGGATCTGTTTTTT. It yields the protein CASSSGQVGYGDLFF.

The sample holds a few counts of this clone. V usage is TRBV29-1 and J usage is TRBJ2-4; D not certain. Germline-derived CDR1 and CDR2 are SQVTM and ANQGSEA. The germline V and J ends were trimmed by 7 bases and 2 bases, with 15 bases remaining between them. CDR3 length equals 14 residues. This CDR3 is CSAQCGGTKNIQYF. DNA for the CDR3: TGCAGCGCCCAGTGTGGTGGGACCAAAAACATTCAGTACTTC.

This clone occurred many times. CDR3 sequence: CASSYMGAGGYGYTF. Written as DNA, the CDR3 is TGTGCCAGCAGTTACATGGGGGCCGGGGGTTATGGCTACACCTTC. The rearrangement joins TRBV6-6 to TRBJ1-2, with a weak D call TRBD1 (6 bases). This CDR3 is built from 15 residues. The V gene lost 2 bases and the J gene lost 5 bases, with 15 bases spanning the gap. The germline V gene encodes CDR1 MNHNY and CDR2 SVGAGI (reference sequence).

This clone was seen a few times. One end of the junction does not line up with germline, which may come from a read error. The chain has TRBV10-2 and TRBJ2-7, with 7 bases aligning to TRBD1. The germline gives CDR1 WSHSY, CDR2 SAAADI. CDR3 length equals 15 residues. In nucleotides, the CDR3 is TGCGCCAGCGGTGACCCAGGGGGTGAATCCTACGAGCAGTACTTC. Protein sequence: CASGDPGGESYEQYF.

This clone was recorded a few times. The chain links TRBV12-3 or TRBV12-4 to TRBJ2-7; D is ambiguous. The CDR3 is 13 residues long. Deletions cut 4 bases from V and 5 bases from J, with 12 bases between. The CDR3 region is CASSSDPFDEQYV. CDR3 in DNA: TGTGCCAGCAGTTCGGACCCCTTCGACGAGCAGTACGTC.

The table lists this clone with many counts. CDR3 in DNA: TGTGCCAGCAGTGAGGGTAGTTCTGTACTCGGCTACACCTTC. This sequence encodes CASSEGSSVLGYTF. The chain combines TRBV6-1 with TRBJ1-2, with D uncertain. CDR3 length: 14 residues. CDR1 is MNHNS, CDR2 SASEGT, per germline. Trimming stripped 3 bases from V and 8 bases from J, with 16 bases between.

Only one count was recorded for this clone. The chain combines TRBV7-8 with TRBJ1-5, with 7 bases matching TRBD1. The CDR3 has 14 residues. The V gene's germline CDR1 is SGHVS and CDR2 FQNEAQ. Trimming at V came to 1 base and at J to 5 bases, leaving 2 bases not matched to a gene. The CDR3 here is CASSLGQGYQPQHF. DNA of the CDR3: TGTGCCAGCAGCTTAGGACAGGGCTATCAGCCCCAGCATTTT.

This clone was seen more than once but under ten times. The chain joins TRBV28 to TRBJ2-5; the D gene could be TRBD1 or TRBD2 (6 bases each). V lost 6 bases to trimming and J lost 5 bases, with 13 bases between them. Germline CDR1 and CDR2: MDHEN and SYDVKM. The CDR3 consists of 13 residues. The CDR3: CASSWGAGETQYF. The CDR3 bases are TGTGCCAGCAGCTGGGGGGCTGGGGAGACCCAGTACTTC.

The sample holds many counts of this clone. This sample also contains other DNA sequences that code for the same CDR3. The chain combines TRBV5-1 with TRBJ2-7, with D possibly called TRBD1 or TRBD2 (7 bases each). This CDR3 has 14 amino acids. Trimming removed 4 bases at V and 5 bases at J, with 16 bases between. CDR1 is SGHRS and CDR2 is YFSETQ in the germline V gene. The CDR3 loop reads CASSLQGGGHEQYF. The CDR3, as DNA: TGCGCCAGCAGCCTCCAGGGGGGGGGGCACGAGCAGTACTTC. Together with reference TRBV5-1 and TRBJ2-7, the CDR3 gives the full variable domain: KAGVTQTPRYLIKTRGQQVTLSCSPISGHRSVSWYQQTPGQGLQFLFEYFSETQRNKGNFPGRFSGRQFSNSRSEMNVSTLELGDSALYLCASSLQGGGHEQYFGPGTRLTVT.